The clone carrying this T cell receptor (beta chain) was seen just once. Its antigen is unidentified. These data originate in a study of CD8+ T cells in alopecia areata. Germline V CDR1 and CDR2: SGHRS, YFSETQ. This CDR3 is 16 amino acids long. V was clipped by 0 bases and J by 1 base, with 13 bases between them. Described treatment: oral pan-JAK inhibitor, 5-10 mg twice daily. Obtained from alopecia areata patients were lesional scalp punch biopsies along with peripheral blood. Extracted from the samples, RNA was reverse transcribed into cDNA to serve as the sequencing template. Profiling relied on immunoSEQ multiplex PCR, and the TCRdb table lists in-frame clones only, not all of them. The sample holds about 210,000 clones; roughly two fifths are singletons and the top ten take more than 0.4%. Regarding the study as a whole: Tofacitinib yielded significantly lower scalp clonality and fewer expanded CD8+ clones among the top 100. Normal-skin resident alphabeta T cells also appear among scalp sample sequences. Mice showed TCR sharing more clearly than patients did, possibly owing to HLA.

This receptor was obtained from a human donor with alopecia areata. This sample comprised CD4+ T cells sorted from blood, obtained between weeks 30 and 35, from a patient treated with tofacitinib. The genes are TRBV5-1 and TRBJ1-1, with unresolved D. The CDR3, as DNA: TGCGCCAGCAGCTTGGCCCAGAGAGGCCAGAACACTGAAGCTTTCTTT. It codes for CASSLAQRGQNTEAFF.